The 22 T cell receptor beta chains given below trace back to one sample, sequenced in a study of OX40 agonist ivuxolimab in advanced cancers. TCRdb's copy holds only in-frame clones and misses some; the assay was immunoSEQ multiplex PCR. The data hold fewer than 25,000 clones, with about two thirds observed a single time. Sequencing used CD4+ or CD8+ T cells sorted from blood, obtained in a trial of the OX40 agonist ivuxolimab. Receptors originate from an adult with an advanced solid tumor such as melanoma, head and neck, liver or kidney cancer.

The V gene is TRBV19, the J gene TRBJ2-7; D is undetermined. Germline V gene lookup returns CDR1 LNHDA and CDR2 SQIVND (reference sequence). This CDR3 comprises 15 residues. The V end lost 6 bases, the J end lost 2 bases, and 17 bases lay between the germline ends. The CDR3 loop is CASRFRAGLPYEQYF. In nucleotides, the CDR3 is TGTGCCAGTAGATTCCGAGCAGGCCTACCCTACGAGCAGTACTTC.

J is TRBJ2-3 and V is TRBV19; 9 bases align to TRBD2. Germline lookup yields CDR1 LNHDA and CDR2 SQIVND (reference sequence). The CDR3 has 14 residues. With 3 bases clipped from V and 5 bases from J, the junction kept 3 bases outside the gene matches. The CDR3 is CASSIALAGDTQYF. CDR3 coding DNA: TGTGCCAGTAGTATTGCACTAGCGGGAGATACGCAGTATTTT. Full variable domain (remainder filled in from reference TRBV19 and TRBJ2-3): DGGITQSPKYLFRKEGQNVTLSCEQNLNHDAMYWYRQDPGQGLRLIYYSQIVNDFQKGDIAEGYSVSREKKESFPLTVTSAQKNPTAFYLCASSIALAGDTQYFGPGTRLTVL.

The rearrangement uses TRBV7-2 and TRBJ1-5; no firm D call. V was cut by 7 bases and J by 0 bases, with 13 bases left in between. The CDR3 is 15 residues long. CDR1 is SGHTA and CDR2 is FQGNSA in the germline V gene. CDR3 residues: CASTPTINSNQPQHF. In DNA form, the CDR3 reads TGTGCCAGCACCCCAACTATCAATAGCAATCAGCCCCAGCATTTT.

For this clone: Its ends do not fully match the called genes, so a read error is possible. This chain links TRBV5-7 with TRBJ2-2; 9 positions agree with TRBD2. TRBV5-7 is known as an ORF, though its function is uncertain. This CDR3 is built from 16 residues. The CDR3 protein is CASYRTSGGCGRGAVF. Written as DNA, the CDR3 is TGTGCCAGCTACCGGACAAGCGGGGGGTGTGGCCGGGGAGCTGTTTTT.

The chain has TRBV19 and TRBJ2-7; D gene unclear. The ends were cut back, 1 base at V and 0 bases at J, with 10 bases in the middle. Germline CDR1 LNHDA, CDR2 SQIVND (reference sequence). The length of the CDR3 is 15 residues. The DNA of the CDR3 is TGTGCCAGTAGTATAGGGGCATCGAGCTCCTACGAGCAGTACTTC. Its protein product is CASSIGASSSYEQYF. Based on the CDR3 plus reference TRBV19 and TRBJ2-7, the full variable domain is DGGITQSPKYLFRKEGQNVTLSCEQNLNHDAMYWYRQDPGQGLRLIYYSQIVNDFQKGDIAEGYSVSREKKESFPLTVTSAQKNPTAFYLCASSIGASSSYEQYFGPGTRLTVT.

The rearrangement links TRBV27 to TRBJ2-1; 11 nucleotides line up with TRBD2. The CDR3 sequence is 17 residues long. Germline trimming cut 7 bases from V and 7 bases from J; bases unmatched to any gene: 15. CDR1 MNHEY and CDR2 SMNVEV come from the germline V gene (reference sequence). The CDR3 loop is CASMRIAGGLGGNEQFF. The CDR3 DNA follows: TGTGCCAGCATGAGAATAGCGGGGGGGCTTGGTGGGAATGAGCAGTTCTTC.

The V gene is TRBV4-1, the J gene TRBJ1-2, with 7 bases identical to TRBD1. The V gene end was trimmed by 3 bases and the J gene end by 2 bases; junction bases not matched to a gene: 6. CDR1 is MGHRA, CDR2 YSYEKL, per germline. This CDR3 is 15 amino acids long. The CDR3 loop is CASSQATTGNYGYTF. The DNA for the CDR3 is TGCGCCAGCAGCCAGGCGACGACAGGGAACTATGGCTACACCTTC.

The rearrangement links TRBV6-4 to TRBJ1-5, with D hard to call. There are 15 residues in the CDR3. CDR1 and CDR2 (germline): MRHNA, SNTAGT. V was pared by 0 bases and J by 4 bases, with 10 bases between. For the CDR3, the DNA is TGTGCCAGCAGTGACTCCCCGGACGGAAATCAGCCCCAGCATTTT. Protein sequence: CASSDSPDGNQPQHF.

This clone was seen many times. The J gene is TRBJ2-7, the V gene TRBV6-6; no reliable D call. The germline CDR1 and CDR2 sequences are MNHNY and SVGAGI (reference sequence). Trimming shortened V by 0 bases and J by 7 bases, and 10 bases separated the two germline ends. There are 13 residues in the CDR3. The CDR3 loop reads CASSYSPRAEQYF. The CDR3 DNA follows: TGTGCCAGCAGTTACTCGCCCCGGGCGGAGCAGTACTTC.

This clone was counted a few times. V and J are TRBV28 and TRBJ2-3; the match to TRBD2 covers 12 bases. The CDR3 consists of 16 residues. With V trimmed by 6 bases and J by 2 bases, 6 bases remained unmatched. CDR1 and CDR2 from the germline V gene are MDHEN and SYDVKM. The CDR3 DNA sequence: TGTGCCAGCAGGACGGGACTAGCGGGTTACACAGATACGCAGTATTTT. It encodes CASRTGLAGYTDTQYF.

This clone was counted between two and nine times. The chain carries TRBV7-2 and TRBJ2-3; perhaps D is TRBD1 or TRBD2 (5 bases each). Germline CDR1 is SGHTA and CDR2 is FQGNSA. The CDR3 is 13 amino acids. V was shortened by 1 base and J by 8 bases, with 10 bases between the two germline ends. Written as DNA, the CDR3 is TGTGCCAGCAGCTTAGGTTCCGGGGCTACGCAGTATTTT. Translated, it gives CASSLGSGATQYF.

This clone was found a few times. The chain carries TRBV28 and TRBJ2-7; D might be TRBD2 (5 bases). Germline V lookup: CDR1 MDHEN, CDR2 SYDVKM. This CDR3 region has 11 residues. V was shortened by 8 bases and J by 7 bases, with 12 bases between the two germline ends. CDR3 sequence: CASDPPGEQYF. The DNA for the CDR3 is TGTGCCAGCGACCCCCCGGGGGAGCAGTACTTC.

The chain joins TRBV27 to TRBJ2-7; D tentatively fits TRBD1 or TRBD2 (5 bases each). V was shortened by 6 bases and J by 5 bases, with 14 bases between the two germline ends. Germline V gives CDR1 MNHEY, CDR2 SMNVEV (reference sequence). This CDR3 has 13 amino acids. The CDR3 spells CASRPGRFNEQYF. For the CDR3, the DNA is TGTGCCAGCAGACCGGGACGGTTCAACGAGCAGTACTTC.

The chain combines TRBV6-1 with TRBJ2-7; D is possibly TRBD1 (5 bases). The V end lost 3 bases, the J end lost 2 bases, and 14 bases lay between the germline ends. CDR3 length equals 15 residues. Germline values: CDR1 MNHNS, CDR2 SASEGT. CDR3 sequence (DNA): TGTGCCAGCAGTGATCCTCCCAGGGCGACCTACGAGCAGTACTTC. Protein sequence: CASSDPPRATYEQYF.

This clone has a single count. The rearrangement joins TRBV6-4 to TRBJ1-5; D is unclear. This CDR3 is built from 13 residues. V lost 3 bases, J lost 3 bases, and 6 bases lay in between. The germline V gene encodes CDR1 MRHNA and CDR2 SNTAGT. CDR3 region: CASSEGSNQPQHF. DNA for the CDR3: TGTGCCAGCAGTGAGGGCTCCAATCAGCCCCAGCATTTT.

The DNA of the CDR3 is TGTGCCAGCAGCCCGGACTCATCCTACAATGAGCAGTTCTTC. Its protein product is CASSPDSSYNEQFF. This chain links TRBV27 with TRBJ2-1; maybe TRBD2 (5 bases). The CDR3 loop spans 14 amino acids. Germline V gene data show CDR1 as MNHEY and CDR2 as SMNVEV (reference sequence). Trimming stripped 6 bases from V and 1 base from J, with 10 bases between.

The chain is built from TRBV9 and TRBJ2-5, with D tentatively TRBD1 or TRBD2 (5 bases each). Germline V gene sequence: CDR1 SGDLS, CDR2 YYNGEE. The CDR3 runs 18 residues. Between the trimmed V and J ends, which lost 3 bases and 2 bases, there was a span of 23 bases. CDR3 region: CASSDLREGSRTQETQYF. In DNA form, the CDR3 reads TGTGCCAGCAGCGACCTCCGCGAGGGGTCCAGAACACAAGAGACCCAGTACTTC.

The V call is TRBV7-3, the J call TRBJ2-1; D possibly corresponds to TRBD1 (6 bases). Trimming left V 3 bases short and J 0 bases short, with 12 bases between. Germline CDR1 is SGHTA and CDR2 is FQGTGA. The CDR3 extends over 16 amino acids. The CDR3 DNA is TGTGCCAGCAGCTTCCCGAGGGGGAGCTCCTACAATGAGCAGTTCTTC. It encodes CASSFPRGSSYNEQFF.

This clone was found a few times. The gene calls are TRBV11-3 and TRBJ2-1; D gene unclear. The ends were cut back, 1 base at V and 8 bases at J, with 6 bases in the middle. Per the germline V gene, CDR1 is SGHNT and CDR2 is YENEEA. The CDR3 runs to 12 residues. Here the CDR3 reads CASSLVLHEQFF. CDR3 nucleotide sequence: TGTGCCAGCAGCTTAGTATTACATGAGCAGTTCTTC.

This chain connects TRBV19 to TRBJ1-2, with 7 positions matching TRBD1. CDR3 length: 14 residues. Germline V CDR1 and CDR2: LNHDA, SQIVND (reference sequence). V gave up 5 bases and J gave up 4 bases; unmatched junction bases: 7. The CDR3 DNA reads as TGTGCCAGTAGTCCTCCGGACAGGAGCTATGGCTACACCTTC. It translates to CASSPPDRSYGYTF.

V usage is TRBV13 and J usage is TRBJ2-1, with 11 bases aligning to TRBD1. The V segment lost 3 bases and the J segment 4 bases; nucleotides outside the gene matches: 5. CDR3 size: 16 residues. The V gene's germline CDR1 is PRHDT and CDR2 FYEKMQ (reference sequence). CDR3 nucleotide sequence: TGTGCCAGCAGCTTCGGGACAGGGGGAATATACAATGAGCAGTTCTTC. Its protein product is CASSFGTGGIYNEQFF. Together with reference TRBV13 and TRBJ2-1, the CDR3 gives the full variable domain: AAGVIQSPRHLIKEKRETATLKCYPIPRHDTVYWYQQGPGQDPQFLISFYEKMQSDKGSIPDRFSAQQFSDYHSELNMSSLELGDSALYFCASSFGTGGIYNEQFFGPGTRLTVL.

This clone came up a few times. The chain combines TRBV18 with TRBJ2-1; D is possibly TRBD2 (5 bases). Germline CDR1 and CDR2: KGHSH and LQKENI. Trimming took 2 bases from V and 7 from J, leaving 15 bases between them. This CDR3 contains 15 residues. CDR3 nucleotide sequence: TGTGCCAGCTCACCAGCGGACTCCCTGAGAAATGAGCAGTTCTTC. Translation gives CASSPADSLRNEQFF.